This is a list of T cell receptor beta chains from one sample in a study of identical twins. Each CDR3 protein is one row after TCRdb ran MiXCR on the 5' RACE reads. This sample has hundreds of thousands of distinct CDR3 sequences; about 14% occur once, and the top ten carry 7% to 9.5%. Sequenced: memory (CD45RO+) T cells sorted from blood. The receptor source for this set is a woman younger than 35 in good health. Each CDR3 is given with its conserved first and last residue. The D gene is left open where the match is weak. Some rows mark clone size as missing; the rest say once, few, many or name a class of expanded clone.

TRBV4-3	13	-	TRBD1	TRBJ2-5	TGCGCCAGCAGTACAGGGGTTGGGGAGACCCAGTACTTC	CASSTGVGETQYF
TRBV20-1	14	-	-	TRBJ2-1	TGCAGTTCGAAAACGGGGAGCGGGTACAATGAGCAGTTCTTC	CSSKTGSGYNEQFF
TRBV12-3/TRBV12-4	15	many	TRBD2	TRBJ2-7	TGTGCCAGCAGCCTAGCGGGAGTTGTCTTTTACGAGCAGTACTTC	CASSLAGVVFYEQYF
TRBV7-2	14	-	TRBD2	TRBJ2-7	TGTGCCAGCAGCCAGGGACTAGCCTTCTACGAGCAGTACTTC	CASSQGLAFYEQYF
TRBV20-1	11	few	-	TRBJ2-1	TGCAGTGCTAGAGGAGGGAATGAGCAGTTCTTC	CSARGGNEQFF
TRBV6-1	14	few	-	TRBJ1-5	TGTGCCAGCAGTGGTGACAGTCCCGATCAGCCCCAGCATTTT	CASSGDSPDQPQHF
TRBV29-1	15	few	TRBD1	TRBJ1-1	TGCAGCGCTCGAGGACAGGGGGCGGGGAACACTGAAGCTTTCTTT	CSARGQGAGNTEAFF
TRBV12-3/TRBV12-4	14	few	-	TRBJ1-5	TGTGCCAGCAGTTTTGCGCGGATCAATCAGCCCCAGCATTTT	CASSFARINQPQHF
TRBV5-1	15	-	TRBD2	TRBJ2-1	TGCGCCAGCAGCTTGTATAGCGGGGGGCCCCTCGCGCAGTTCTTC	CASSLYSGGPLAQFF
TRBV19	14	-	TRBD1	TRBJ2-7	TGTGCCACAAAGGGCGGGACAGGGGAAGGTGAGCAGTACTTC	CATKGGTGEGEQYF
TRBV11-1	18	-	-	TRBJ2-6	TGTGCCAGCAGCTCGCCTGGGGGGCGTTTGTCTGGGGCCAACGTCCTGACTTTC	CASSSPGGRLSGANVLTF